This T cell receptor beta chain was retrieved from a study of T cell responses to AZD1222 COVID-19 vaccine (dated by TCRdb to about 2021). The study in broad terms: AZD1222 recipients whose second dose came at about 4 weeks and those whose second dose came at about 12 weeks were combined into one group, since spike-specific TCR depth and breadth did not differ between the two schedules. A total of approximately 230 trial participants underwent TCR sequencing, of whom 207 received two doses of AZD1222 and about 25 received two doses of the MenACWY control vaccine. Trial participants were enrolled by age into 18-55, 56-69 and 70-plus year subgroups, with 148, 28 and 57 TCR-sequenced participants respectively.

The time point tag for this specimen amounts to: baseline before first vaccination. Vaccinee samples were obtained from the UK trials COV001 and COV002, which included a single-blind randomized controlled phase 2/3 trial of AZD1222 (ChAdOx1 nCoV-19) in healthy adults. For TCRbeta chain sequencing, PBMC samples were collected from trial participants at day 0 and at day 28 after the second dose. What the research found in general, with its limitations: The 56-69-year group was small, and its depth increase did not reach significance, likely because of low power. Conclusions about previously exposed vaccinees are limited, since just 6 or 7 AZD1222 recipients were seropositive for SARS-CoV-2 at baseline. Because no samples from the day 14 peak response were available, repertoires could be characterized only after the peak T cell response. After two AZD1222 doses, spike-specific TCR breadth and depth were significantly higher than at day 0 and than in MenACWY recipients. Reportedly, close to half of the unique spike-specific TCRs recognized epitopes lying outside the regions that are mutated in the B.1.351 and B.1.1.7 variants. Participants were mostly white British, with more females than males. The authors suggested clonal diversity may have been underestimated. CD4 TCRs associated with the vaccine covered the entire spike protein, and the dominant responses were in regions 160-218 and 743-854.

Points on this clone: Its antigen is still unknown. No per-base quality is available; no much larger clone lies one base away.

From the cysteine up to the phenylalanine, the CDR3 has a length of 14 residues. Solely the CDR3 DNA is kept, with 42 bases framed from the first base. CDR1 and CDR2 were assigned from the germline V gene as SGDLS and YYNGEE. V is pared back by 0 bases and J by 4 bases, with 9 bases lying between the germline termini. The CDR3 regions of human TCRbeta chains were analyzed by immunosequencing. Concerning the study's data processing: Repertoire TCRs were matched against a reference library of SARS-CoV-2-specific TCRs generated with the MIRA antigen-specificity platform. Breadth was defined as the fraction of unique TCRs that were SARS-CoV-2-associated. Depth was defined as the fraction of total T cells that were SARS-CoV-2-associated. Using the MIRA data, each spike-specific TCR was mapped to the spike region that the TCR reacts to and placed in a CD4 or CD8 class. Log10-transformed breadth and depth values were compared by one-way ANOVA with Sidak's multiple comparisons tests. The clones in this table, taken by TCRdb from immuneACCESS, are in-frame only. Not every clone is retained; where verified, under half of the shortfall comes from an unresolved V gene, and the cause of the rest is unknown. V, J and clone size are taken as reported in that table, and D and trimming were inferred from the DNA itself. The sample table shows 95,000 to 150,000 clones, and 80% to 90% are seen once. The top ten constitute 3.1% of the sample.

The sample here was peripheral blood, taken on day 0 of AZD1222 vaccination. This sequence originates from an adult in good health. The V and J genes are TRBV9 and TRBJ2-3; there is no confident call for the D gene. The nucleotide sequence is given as TGTGCCAGCAGCGTAGGACCGCCCCCAGATACGCAGTATTTT. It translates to CASSVGPPPDTQYF.